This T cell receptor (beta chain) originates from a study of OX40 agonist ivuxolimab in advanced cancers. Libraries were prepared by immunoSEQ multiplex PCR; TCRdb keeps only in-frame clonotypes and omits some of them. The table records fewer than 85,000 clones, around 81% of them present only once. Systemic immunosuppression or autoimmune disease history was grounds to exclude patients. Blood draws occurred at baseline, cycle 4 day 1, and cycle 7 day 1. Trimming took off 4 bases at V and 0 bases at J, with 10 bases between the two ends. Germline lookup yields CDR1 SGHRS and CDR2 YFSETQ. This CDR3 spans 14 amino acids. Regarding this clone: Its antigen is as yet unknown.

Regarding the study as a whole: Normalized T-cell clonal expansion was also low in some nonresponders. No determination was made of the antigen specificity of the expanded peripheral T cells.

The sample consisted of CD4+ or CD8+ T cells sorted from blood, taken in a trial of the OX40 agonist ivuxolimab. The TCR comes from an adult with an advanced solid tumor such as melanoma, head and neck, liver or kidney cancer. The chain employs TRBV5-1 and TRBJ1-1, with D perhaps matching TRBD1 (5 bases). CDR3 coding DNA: TGCGCCAGCAGCCTTAGGGGATTGAACACTGAAGCTTTCTTT. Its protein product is CASSLRGLNTEAFF.